This T cell receptor beta chain was profiled in a study of blood T cells in healthy people across ages. Overall study findings and caveats: More naive CD4+ cells and higher diversity marked long-lived donors relative to aged donors.

The CDR3 loop spans 14 amino acids. Between the trimmed V and J ends, which lost 3 bases and 1 base, there was a span of 9 bases. PCR was performed a second time for roughly 7 to 11 cycles using a sample-barcoded 5' primer and a J-beta primer mix. Each cDNA molecule was tagged by a template-switch adaptor with 12 random nucleotides. TCRdb passed the 5' RACE reads through MiXCR, listing each CDR3 protein once. Here the sample spans roughly 1,500,000 distinct CDR3 sequences, approximately 42% being singletons. Notes on this clonotype: Its antigen is unidentified.

The specimen sequenced was blood. This receptor was taken from a young woman in good health. The gene calls are TRBV12-3 or TRBV12-4 and TRBJ1-2; D not certain. CDR3 residues: CASSFAGLNYGYTF. The CDR3 bases are TGTGCCAGCAGTTTTGCTGGCCTTAACTATGGCTACACCTTC.